This entry describes one T cell receptor (beta chain). The entry originates in a study of blood T cell repertoires in COVID-19. Study as a whole: The study drew acute and convalescent COVID-19 samples from the United States, Italy and Spain. T cells, B-cell-depleted T cells, or PBMCs provided the cDNA or gDNA that served as material.

In the authors' workflow: Nucleated cell number was recorded as an estimate derived from reference gene primer amplification. Sequenced by immunoSEQ multiplex PCR; TCRdb stores in-frame clones only, minus some. V and J calls and clone size are as listed in that table; D and trimming were resolved from the DNA. Among a few hundred thousand clones listed, roughly nine tenths were seen once. The sample taken for sequencing was peripheral blood. This receptor was taken from a man younger than 35 who had recovered from COVID-19.

This chain's CDR3 is CASSSDSRTEAFF. The CDR3, as DNA: TGTGCCAGCAGTTCCGACTCGCGGACTGAAGCTTTCTTT. The V and J genes are TRBV12-3 or TRBV12-4 and TRBJ1-1; D ambiguous. The length of the CDR3 is 13 residues. The V end was cut by 4 bases, the J end by 5 bases, with 11 bases between.